The 18 T cell receptor beta chains listed next were all sequenced from one sample in a study of human T cells and chemical hapten exposure. From the RACE reads, TCRdb called clonotypes with MiXCR, one entry per CDR3 protein. The repertoire consists of around 300,000 distinct CDR3 sequences, with around 5.5% occurring once and the leading ten covering about 7.7%. Time point given: pre-sensitization, week 0. Indicated treatment: therapeutic diphenylcyclopropenone sensitization with weekly scalp DPC. The sequencing here drew on whole blood, taken in connection with sensitization to the hapten diphenylcyclopropenone (DPC). All receptors come from a woman aged 18-29 years with alopecia areata. Some clones in this sample may be carry-over from other donors' samples.

The chain combines TRBV28 with TRBJ1-3; 7 bases fit TRBD1. The CDR3 has 18 amino acids. Germline values: CDR1 MDHEN, CDR2 SYDVKM. Trimming took 3 bases from V and 0 from J; bases not matched to a gene: 11. CDR3 residues: CASSLGRGSDPSGNTIYF. In nucleotides, the CDR3 is TGTGCCAGCAGTTTGGGCAGGGGGTCTGACCCCTCTGGAAACACCATATATTTT.

This clonotype was detected ten times or more. The chain couples TRBV9 to TRBJ2-5; D is uncertain. Trimming removed 1 base from V and 9 bases from J, with 10 bases in between. Germline assignment: CDR1 SGDLS and CDR2 YYNGEE. This CDR3 is built from 12 residues. The CDR3 DNA reads TGTGCCAGCAGCGTATCTGAGTCGGCCCAGTACTTC. Its protein product is CASSVSESAQYF.

The chain carries TRBV9 and TRBJ1-2; 10 nucleotides agree with TRBD1. The germline CDR1 and CDR2 sequences are SGDLS and YYNGEE. The CDR3 consists of 17 residues. V gave up 0 bases and J gave up 3 bases; unmatched junction bases: 8. CDR3 residues: CASSVALSTGGDYGYTF. Here the CDR3 DNA reads TGTGCCAGCAGCGTAGCCCTTTCGACAGGGGGCGACTATGGCTACACCTTC.

This clonotype has a count of ten or more. This sequence joins TRBV11-2 and TRBJ2-3; 8 positions match TRBD1. The V and J ends lost 5 bases and 4 bases, in that order; junction bases with no gene match: 8. Germline assignment: CDR1 SGHAT and CDR2 FQNNGV. CDR3 size: 15 residues. CDR3 nucleotide sequence: TGTGCCAGCAGCCGGACAGGGCTTAGGGCAGATACGCAGTATTTT. Translating gives CASSRTGLRADTQYF. Together with reference TRBV11-2 and TRBJ2-3, the CDR3 gives the full variable domain: EAGVAQSPRYKIIEKRQSVAFWCNPISGHATLYWYQQILGQGPKLLIQFQNNGVVDDSQLPKDRFSAERLKGVDSTLKIQPAKLEDSAVYLCASSRTGLRADTQYFGPGTRLTVL.

This clonotype was counted only a few times. This rearrangement joins TRBV18 to TRBJ2-7; 9 bases fit TRBD1. After removal of 2 bases from V and 4 bases from J, the junction contained 6 bases not matched to a gene. The CDR3 is made up of 15 amino acids. Germline V gene lookup returns CDR1 KGHSH and CDR2 LQKENI. The CDR3 sequence: CASSPNFGQGYEQYF. The CDR3 nucleotides are TGTGCCAGCTCACCAAATTTTGGACAGGGGTACGAGCAGTACTTC.

This clonotype was picked up many times. The chain employs TRBV28 and TRBJ2-7; D may be TRBD1 (5 bases). Germline V gives CDR1 MDHEN, CDR2 SYDVKM. V was pared by 7 bases and J by 4 bases, with 17 bases between. The CDR3 contains 14 residues. CDR3 in amino acids: CASTYPGQGYEQYF. Here the CDR3 DNA reads TGTGCCAGCACCTACCCGGGTCAGGGTTACGAGCAGTACTTC.

This clonotype was observed many times. The chain combines TRBV6-2 or TRBV6-3 with TRBJ2-1; TRBD1 aligns across 10 bases. This CDR3 has 15 residues. Germline trimming cut 8 bases from V and 8 bases from J; bases unmatched to any gene: 12. Germline V gene data show CDR1 as MNHEY and CDR2 as SVGEGT. CDR3 nucleotides: TGTGCCAGCGGCGGTGGGACAGGGGAGGTCCATGAGCAGTTCTTC. It codes for CASGGGTGEVHEQFF.

This clonotype was counted only a few times. This sequence joins TRBV4-1 and TRBJ2-7; 8 bases fit TRBD2. This CDR3 contains 15 residues. V was pared by 1 base and J by 4 bases, with 6 bases of the junction left unmatched. Per the germline V gene, CDR1 is MGHRA and CDR2 is YSYEKL. The CDR3 loop is CASSQAYSGAYEQYF. In DNA, the CDR3 is TGCGCCAGCAGCCAAGCCTATAGCGGGGCTTACGAGCAGTACTTC.

This clonotype has only a few counts. This sequence joins TRBV7-9 and TRBJ1-6; no definite D call. The V gene lost 7 bases and the J gene lost 3 bases, with 7 bases spanning the gap. Germline assignment: CDR1 SEHNR and CDR2 FQNEAQ (reference sequence). The CDR3 contains 13 residues. The DNA of the CDR3 is TGTGCCAGCATCGGAAACTATAATTCACCCCTCCACTTT. Amino acid sequence: CASIGNYNSPLHF.

The sample holds a few counts of this clonotype. V gene TRBV7-9 combines with J gene TRBJ1-6; 7 bases match TRBD1. The germline gives CDR1 SEHNR, CDR2 FQNEAQ (reference sequence). V trimming: 6 bases; J trimming: 5 bases; junction bases outside the gene matches: 22. The CDR3 is made up of 20 amino acids. The CDR3 region has the DNA TGTGCCAGCAGAAACCATCTCCGACAGGGAACGGACCCTAATAATTCACCCCTCCACTTT. This sequence encodes CASRNHLRQGTDPNNSPLHF.

In this sample, this clonotype turned up a few times. This CDR3 is CASTQSIETQYF. CDR3 nucleotide sequence: TGTGCCAGCACACAAAGCATAGAGACCCAGTACTTC. The chain couples TRBV21-1 to TRBJ2-5. TRBV21-1 is a recognized pseudogene. CDR3 length equals 12 residues.

The chain joins TRBV20-1 to TRBJ2-3, with TRBD2 as a possible D gene (6 bases). In germline, CDR1 is DFQATT, CDR2 SNEGSKA (reference sequence). The CDR3 sequence is 14 residues long. Trimming took off 5 bases at V and 3 bases at J, with 15 bases between the two ends. The CDR3 sequence is CSASRGFPTDTQYF. CDR3 coding DNA: TGCAGTGCTTCCCGGGGGTTCCCAACAGATACGCAGTATTTT.

The chain has TRBV12-5 and TRBJ1-4, with D perhaps TRBD1 (5 bases). The CDR3 loop spans 13 amino acids. Trimming took off 4 bases at V and 6 bases at J, with 9 bases between the two ends. Germline V lookup: CDR1 LGHNT, CDR2 FRNRAP. CDR3 amino acids: CASGSGVDEKLFF. The CDR3 coding sequence is TGTGCTAGTGGTTCGGGGGTAGATGAAAAACTGTTTTTT. The full variable domain, with the rest looked up from reference TRBV12-5 and TRBJ1-4, is DARVTQTPRHKVTEMGQEVTMRCQPILGHNTVFWYRQTMMQGLELLAYFRNRAPLDDSGMPKDRFSAEMPDATLATLKIQPSEPRDSAVYFCASGSGVDEKLFFGSGTQLSVL.

The V call is TRBV6-1, the J call TRBJ1-1, with D perhaps matching TRBD1 (5 bases). CDR1 is MNHNS and CDR2 is SASEGT in the germline V gene. This CDR3 has 14 amino acids. Trimming removed 8 bases from V and 7 bases from J, with 20 bases in between. CDR3 in amino acids: CASRTLGREVEAFF. CDR3 sequence (DNA): TGTGCCAGCCGAACCTTGGGCAGGGAGGTTGAAGCTTTCTTT.

This clonotype has at least ten counts. CDR3 loop: CASSNYRETNGYTF. CDR3 sequence (DNA): TGTGCCAGCAGTAACTACAGGGAGACGAATGGCTACACCTTC. This chain uses TRBV6-6 with TRBJ1-2; D is possibly TRBD1 (6 bases). Trimming removed 5 bases at V and 6 bases at J, with 16 bases between. In germline, CDR1 is MNHNY, CDR2 SVGAGI (reference sequence). This CDR3 is built from 14 residues.

A word on this clonotype: A much larger clonotype is one base distant, so this may be a read error. This chain joins TRBV6-5 and TRBJ2-3; the match to TRBD2 covers 13 bases. Per the germline V gene, CDR1 is MNHEY and CDR2 is SVGAGI. This CDR3 is built from 17 residues. CDR3 loop: CTSSQTSGGPILDTQYF. CDR3 bases: TGTACCAGCAGCCAGACTAGCGGGGGGCCCATCCTCGATACGCAGTATTTT.

Notes on this clonotype: One end of the junction is discordant with germline, which a read error may explain. This chain uses TRBV7-7 with TRBJ2-5; D may match TRBD1 or TRBD2 (7 bases each). The length of the CDR3 is 15 residues. Germline values: CDR1 SSHAT, CDR2 FNYEAQ (reference sequence). Here the CDR3 reads CASSQGGRSQETQYF. CDR3 DNA: TGTGCTAGCAGCCAGGGGGGGAGGAGCCAAGAGACCCAGTACTTC.

This clonotype came up a few times. V gene TRBV6-2 or TRBV6-3 combines with J gene TRBJ1-4; tentative D call: TRBD1 (6 bases). The CDR3 has 15 residues. The V end was cut by 5 bases, the J end by 8 bases, with 18 bases between. Germline lookup yields CDR1 MNHEY and CDR2 SVGEGT. CDR3 region: CASSPLDSANEKLFF. In nucleotides, the CDR3 is TGTGCCAGCAGTCCCCTGGACAGTGCAAACGAAAAACTGTTTTTT.